These 19 T cell receptor beta chains were sequenced from one sample in a study of cytomegalovirus exposure and HLA in healthy donors. PCR was performed using 60 Vbeta and 13 Jbeta primers. Generated by immunoSEQ multiplex PCR, the TCRdb table keeps only in-frame clones and is missing some. The sample contains 90,000 to 150,000 clones, 81% of which appear only once. The specimen was PBMCs. These receptors were taken from a woman in her thirties or forties in good health and CMV-seronegative.

This clone was seen only once. J is TRBJ1-5 and V is TRBV4-1, with 8 bases fitting TRBD1. The ends lost 6 bases at V and 0 bases at J; junction bases unmatched: 7. This CDR3 has 16 residues. Germline V gene data show CDR1 as MGHRA and CDR2 as YSYEKL. For the CDR3, the DNA is TGCGCCAGCAGGGACAGGGTAGCTTATAGCAATCAGCCCCAGCATTTT. It specifies CASRDRVAYSNQPQHF.

The V gene is TRBV7-2, the J gene TRBJ2-3; D is perhaps TRBD2 (6 bases). CDR1 SGHTA and CDR2 FQGNSA come from the germline V gene. Trimming stripped 5 bases from V and 2 bases from J, with 17 bases between. The CDR3 spans 16 residues. As DNA, the CDR3 is TGTGCCAGCAGCCCCGAAGCGAGCGGGCCCACAGATACGCAGTATTTT. Protein: CASSPEASGPTDTQYF.

This clone has a single count. The V call is TRBV11-2, the J call TRBJ2-1; D perhaps matches TRBD1 (5 bases). V lost 5 bases and J 3 bases, leaving 14 bases between the germline ends. The germline gives CDR1 SGHAT, CDR2 FQNNGV. The CDR3 covers 15 residues. DNA of the CDR3: TGTGCCAGCAGCCTCGGCAGGGCAAGCTACAATGAGCAGTTCTTC. Protein sequence: CASSLGRASYNEQFF.

This chain uses TRBV23-1 with TRBJ1-2, with 11 bases that match TRBD1. TRBV23-1 is an open reading frame, and its role is uncertain. The CDR3 length is 16 residues. The V and J ends lost 0 bases and 0 bases, in that order; junction bases with no gene match: 0. The CDR3 DNA follows: TGCGCCAGCAGTCAATCGGGACAGGGGGCTAACTATGGCTACACCTTC. Its protein is CASSQSGQGANYGYTF.

The chain has TRBV19 and TRBJ2-7; 9 nucleotides match TRBD1. J lost 3 bases, V lost 6 bases, and 9 bases had no gene match. CDR1 is LNHDA, CDR2 SQIVND, per germline (reference sequence). The CDR3 is made up of 15 amino acids. CDR3 residues: CASSAEGQGGYEQYF. In nucleotides, the CDR3 is TGTGCCAGTAGCGCAGAGGGACAGGGAGGCTACGAGCAGTACTTC. The full variable domain, with the rest looked up from reference TRBV19 and TRBJ2-7, is DGGITQSPKYLFRKEGQNVTLSCEQNLNHDAMYWYRQDPGQGLRLIYYSQIVNDFQKGDIAEGYSVSREKKESFPLTVTSAQKNPTAFYLCASSAEGQGGYEQYFGPGTRLTVT.

The CDR3 DNA reads as TGTGCCAGCAGCCAAGCCGGCGGGGGCACAGATACGCAGTATTTT. It is translated as CASSQAGGGTDTQYF. The chain recombines TRBV4-2 with TRBJ2-3; a possible D gene is TRBD2 (6 bases). The length of the CDR3 is 15 residues. The V end was cut by 1 base, the J end by 1 base, with 9 bases between. The germline V gene encodes CDR1 LGHNA and CDR2 YNFKEQ.

The gene calls are TRBV28 and TRBJ2-5; D perhaps matches TRBD1 (6 bases). CDR3 length: 16 residues. Trimming took off 7 bases at V and 1 base at J, with 19 bases between the two ends. Germline-derived CDR1 and CDR2 are MDHEN and SYDVKM. The CDR3: CASIRDRGTSQETQYF. Here the CDR3 DNA reads TGTGCCAGCATCCGCGACCGAGGGACATCCCAAGAGACCCAGTACTTC.

V is TRBV7-3 and J is TRBJ1-1, with 7 bases identical to TRBD1. Germline CDR1 SGHTA, CDR2 FQGTGA. The CDR3 length is 13 residues. V dropped 5 bases and J dropped 3; count of bases not matched to a gene: 3. CDR3 in DNA: TGTGCCAGCAGCATTCAGGGGGACACTGAAGCTTTCTTT. Its protein product is CASSIQGDTEAFF.

The CDR3 loop reads CASSDEGENQETQYF. The CDR3 nucleotides are TGTGCCAGCAGTGATGAAGGGGAAAATCAAGAGACCCAGTACTTC. The chain employs TRBV2 and TRBJ2-5; TRBD1 might be the D (5 bases). The V end lost 3 bases, the J end lost 2 bases, and 13 bases lay between the germline ends. This CDR3 spans 15 amino acids. Germline CDR1 is SNHLY and CDR2 is FYNNEI.

This clone has only a few counts. This chain uses TRBV6-1 with TRBJ1-1, with unresolved D. Trimming took 6 bases from V and 5 from J, leaving 13 bases between them. CDR1 is MNHNS and CDR2 is SASEGT in the germline V gene. The CDR3 is made up of 13 amino acids. CDR3 sequence (DNA): TGTGCCAGCAGGACACAAGGGAGGACTGAAGCTTTCTTT. Amino acid sequence: CASRTQGRTEAFF.

This chain links TRBV6-8 with TRBJ2-7; perhaps TRBD2 as D (5 bases). Germline lookup yields CDR1 MNHGY and CDR2 SAAAGT. The ends were cut back, 7 bases at V and 3 bases at J, with 10 bases in the middle. This CDR3 is built from 12 residues. The CDR3: CASTLTSYEQYF. CDR3 bases: TGTGCCAGCACCCTCACTAGCTACGAGCAGTACTTC.

On this clone: A read error may produce the germline difference seen at one junction end. The chain couples TRBV5-8 to TRBJ1-2, with 7 bases matching TRBD1. The CDR3 contains 14 residues. Germline values: CDR1 SGHTS, CDR2 YDEGEE. CDR3 sequence (DNA): TGTGCCGGCAGCCCGGGACAGACCTACTATGGCTACACCTTC. Its translation: CAGSPGQTYYGYTF.

The V and J genes are TRBV4-1 and TRBJ1-3; D is possibly TRBD1 (6 bases). The CDR3 is 15 amino acids. Trimming left V 4 bases short and J 2 bases short, with 12 bases between. From germline, CDR1 is MGHRA and CDR2 YSYEKL. The CDR3 DNA follows: TGCGCCAGCAGCCCTCTTTGGGGGCCTGGAAACACCATATATTTT. This sequence encodes CASSPLWGPGNTIYF.

CDR3 region: CASSYPRGNTDTQYF. CDR3 nucleotides: TGCGCCAGCAGCTACCCCAGGGGAAACACAGATACGCAGTATTTT. The chain has TRBV5-1 and TRBJ2-3, with D possibly TRBD1 on 6 matching bases. Germline V gene lookup returns CDR1 SGHRS and CDR2 YFSETQ. V shed 3 bases and J shed 2 bases, with 13 bases lying between them. The CDR3 covers 15 residues.

Here the CDR3 DNA reads TGTGCCATCAGCGGACTAGCGGGAGCCTACGAGCAGTACTTC. Residues: CAISGLAGAYEQYF. This sequence joins TRBV10-3 and TRBJ2-7; 13 positions agree with TRBD2. Germline CDR1 ENHRY, CDR2 SYGVKD. With V trimmed by 6 bases and J by 2 bases, 1 base remained unmatched. The CDR3 is made up of 14 amino acids.

The genes are TRBV7-9 and TRBJ2-1, with 10 bases aligning to TRBD2. J was trimmed by 5 bases and V by 1 base; bases with no gene match: 2. The CDR3 has 15 residues. Germline V gene data show CDR1 as SEHNR and CDR2 as FQNEAQ (reference sequence). This CDR3 reads CASSLVTSGNNEQFF. The CDR3 DNA is TGTGCCAGCAGCTTAGTCACTAGCGGGAACAATGAGCAGTTCTTC.

The chain is built from TRBV2 and TRBJ2-3, with D unresolved. CDR3 length equals 14 residues. Germline V gene lookup returns CDR1 SNHLY and CDR2 FYNNEI. V dropped 3 bases and J dropped 2 bases, with 9 bases sitting between them. The CDR3, as DNA: TGTGCCAGCAGTGATAATAGAGACACAGATACGCAGTATTTT. It is translated as CASSDNRDTDTQYF.

The J gene is TRBJ2-1, the V gene TRBV4-1, with D possibly matching TRBD2 (5 bases). V dropped 0 bases and J dropped 0 bases, with 12 bases sitting between them. Germline CDR1 MGHRA, CDR2 YSYEKL. The CDR3 sequence is 17 residues long. CDR3 region: CASSQETPGVSYNEQFF. The CDR3 coding sequence is TGCGCCAGCAGCCAAGAAACCCCCGGGGTCTCCTACAATGAGCAGTTCTTC.

The chain is built from TRBV6-5 and TRBJ2-7, with 9 bases fitting TRBD1. The germline V gene encodes CDR1 MNHEY and CDR2 SVGAGI. Trimming at V came to 6 bases and at J to 6 bases, leaving 6 bases not matched to a gene. The CDR3 runs 13 residues. The CDR3 sequence: CASSRTGVTEQYF. Written as DNA, the CDR3 is TGTGCCAGCAGCCGGACAGGGGTTACCGAGCAGTACTTC.